Sequencing of this T cell receptor (beta chain) was carried out in a study of identical twins. Regarding the study as a whole: Beta out-of-frame sequences showed weaker excess twin sharing. Possibly, invariant MAIT and iNKT cells partly confounded zero-insertion analyses. Those out-of-frame alpha sequences shared by twins showed an excess of low generation probability.

Worth noting for this clonotype: Antigen specificity is unknown.

Unique molecular identifiers were present on the cDNA, which also gained a universal primer site by template switching. From the 5' RACE reads, TCRdb called clonotypes with MiXCR, one entry per CDR3 protein. This table has some 1,700,000 distinct CDR3 sequences, less than 35% appearing once. Specimen: cord blood. This TCR was sampled from a newborn girl in good health.

CDR3 residues: CASSSSRQPGGLYNEQYF. The CDR3 nucleotides read TGTGCCAGCAGTTCTAGCAGGCAACCGGGGGGCCTCTACAATGAGCAGTACTTC. This chain connects TRBV12-3 or TRBV12-4 to TRBJ2-1; a possible D gene is TRBD2 (7 bases). The J call could be wrong; TRBJ2-7 is a better fit for the DNA end. The CDR3 has 18 amino acids.